A selection of T cell receptor beta chains follows, all from one sample in a study of tumor-infiltrating lymphocytes in localized non-small cell lung cancer. Produced via immunoSEQ multiplex PCR; TCRdb's table is partial and in-frame only. The sample holds around 16,000 clones; 73% are singletons and the top ten take around 4%. The source material was lung tumor tissue. The receptors shown here come from a human donor with non-small cell lung cancer. CDR3s include the opening cysteine and the closing phenylalanine or tryptophan. The D gene is left open where the match is weak.

d_gene | j_gene | v_gene | CDR3aa
- | TRBJ1-5 | TRBV5-4 | CASSPDTNQPQHF
TRBD2 | TRBJ2-7 | TRBV11-1 | CASSLLAGYEQYF
- | TRBJ1-2 | TRBV4-2 | CASSPNRDPDYGYTF
TRBD2 | TRBJ2-3 | TRBV10-3 | CAISTGGKGTDTQYF
- | TRBJ1-1 | TRBV5-1 | CASRKGEMNTEAFF
- | TRBJ2-3 | TRBV6-6 | CSLGSSTDTQYF
- | TRBJ2-1 | TRBV7-3 | CASSFSNGGPNEQFF
- | TRBJ2-7 | TRBV4-2 | CASSQAEGDMGEQYF
- | TRBJ1-2 | TRBV6-4 | CASSDSHLGGDGYTF
- | TRBJ2-2 | TRBV5-1 | CASSLKETGATGELFF
- | TRBJ1-2 | TRBV7-9 | CASSPPTGVHGYTF
- | TRBJ2-5 | TRBV4-2 | CASSQDSEGTQYF
- | TRBJ1-5 | TRBV29-1 | CSFSNQPQHF
- | TRBJ1-1 | TRBV5-4 | CASSYPNTEAFF
TRBD2 | TRBJ2-7 | TRBV19 | CASSRLAGYEQYF
TRBD2 | TRBJ2-3 | TRBV9 | CASSVGGAGGADTQYF
- | TRBJ2-5 | TRBV30 | CAWRSPGPQETQYF
TRBD1 | TRBJ2-2 | TRBV2 | CASLKDRVDTGELFF
TRBD2 | TRBJ2-3 | TRBV10-1 | CASSGSGISTDTQYF
- | TRBJ1-2 | TRBV7-9 | CASSLGELYHGYTF
- | TRBJ1-2 | TRBV5-5 | CASSHSRTPGSSYGYTF
- | TRBJ1-6 | TRBV5-5 | CASSPGWVNSPLHF
- | TRBJ1-2 | TRBV7-9 | CASSLSTGKYGYTF
TRBD1 | TRBJ2-7 | TRBV27 | CASSSVRQGYEQYF
- | TRBJ1-2 | TRBV30 | CAWSVAENYGYTF
TRBD1 | TRBJ1-5 | TRBV19 | CASSSDRGLFGQPQHF
TRBD1 | TRBJ1-2 | TRBV2 | CASSPGQVIVGYTF
- | TRBJ1-1 | TRBV11-3 | CASSLSDNSEAFF